The rows below give T cell receptor beta chains drawn from one sample of a study of beta chain features in type 1 diabetes. The protocol was immunoSEQ multiplex PCR, while the TCRdb copy is restricted to in-frame clones and leaves out a portion. The sample carries some 410,000 clones, about 15% recorded once. Sequencing was performed on naive CD4+ T cells from blood. The receptors here all came from a man under 40 in good health. Each CDR3 is given with its conserved first and last residue. Fields, in order: CDR3 DNA, CDR3 protein, J gene, D gene, clone size, V gene. D genes are given only for firm matches. The listing skips clone size in some rows; elsewhere it reads once, few, many or a size class.

CDR3 DNA: TGTGCCAGCAGCAAGGGGGACAGCGCAGCTAATGAAAAACTGTTTTTT; CDR3 protein: CASSKGDSAANEKLFF; J gene: TRBJ1-4; D gene: TRBD1; clone size: -; V gene: TRBV9
CDR3 DNA: TGTGCCAGCTCAGGATCTGGGAACAATGAGCAGTTCTTC; CDR3 protein: CASSGSGNNEQFF; J gene: TRBJ2-1; D gene: -; clone size: few; V gene: TRBV18
CDR3 DNA: TGTGCCAGCACCCCAGCGGGGACAGGAGGGGAGACCCAGTACTTC; CDR3 protein: CASTPAGTGGETQYF; J gene: TRBJ2-5; D gene: -; clone size: -; V gene: TRBV7-9
CDR3 DNA: TGTGCCAGCAGCCCGAGTCCTAGCACAGATACGCAGTATTTT; CDR3 protein: CASSPSPSTDTQYF; J gene: TRBJ2-3; D gene: -; clone size: -; V gene: TRBV7-2
CDR3 DNA: TGTGCCAGCAGTGAATCCCGCGGAGCGGGCCAAGAGACCCAGTACTTC; CDR3 protein: CASSESRGAGQETQYF; J gene: TRBJ2-5; D gene: -; clone size: -; V gene: TRBV25-1
CDR3 DNA: TGCGCCAGCAGCCAAGAGCTCCTCAGGGGGAATGAGCAGTTCTTC; CDR3 protein: CASSQELLRGNEQFF; J gene: TRBJ2-1; D gene: TRBD1; clone size: -; V gene: TRBV4-3
CDR3 DNA: TGTGCCAGCAGTGAGATGTCCTCCTCCCCCTTC; CDR3 protein: CASSEMSSSPF; J gene: TRBJ1-2; D gene: -; clone size: few; V gene: TRBV6-1
CDR3 DNA: TGTGCCAGCAGCGCCGGGACAGCGAATTCACCCCTCCACTTT; CDR3 protein: CASSAGTANSPLHF; J gene: TRBJ1-6; D gene: TRBD1; clone size: -; V gene: TRBV13
CDR3 DNA: TGTGCCAGCAGTGCCAGGGCTTCGAGCTCCTACAATGAGCAGTTCTTC; CDR3 protein: CASSARASSSYNEQFF; J gene: TRBJ2-1; D gene: -; clone size: -; V gene: TRBV2
CDR3 DNA: TGCAGTGCTAGAGCAGGCGGGGCCCAGTTCTTC; CDR3 protein: CSARAGGAQFF; J gene: TRBJ2-1; D gene: -; clone size: few; V gene: TRBV20-1
CDR3 DNA: TGTGCCAGCACCTCCCTTGTCGGACGGGGTTCCTACGAGCAGTACTTC; CDR3 protein: CASTSLVGRGSYEQYF; J gene: TRBJ2-7; D gene: -; clone size: few; V gene: TRBV7-9
CDR3 DNA: TGTGCCAGCAGACTAGCGGTAGAAGGGCTAGATACGCAGTATTTT; CDR3 protein: CASRLAVEGLDTQYF; J gene: TRBJ2-3; D gene: TRBD2; clone size: few; V gene: TRBV7-2
CDR3 DNA: TGTGCCAGCTCCGGACAGGGGCGCCGAATGATCGAGCAGTTCTTC; CDR3 protein: CASSGQGRRMIEQFF; J gene: TRBJ2-1; D gene: TRBD1; clone size: few; V gene: TRBV18
CDR3 DNA: TGTGCCAGCTCACCCCTAGGAGATACGCAGTATTTT; CDR3 protein: CASSPLGDTQYF; J gene: TRBJ2-3; D gene: -; clone size: -; V gene: TRBV18
CDR3 DNA: TGCGCCAGCAGCCAAGATGGGGGCGAAGTCTATGGCTACACCTTC; CDR3 protein: CASSQDGGEVYGYTF; J gene: TRBJ1-2; D gene: -; clone size: -; V gene: TRBV4-3
CDR3 DNA: TGTGCCAGCTCACCTCCCAGGCAGGGAGGTCGAACCAAAAACATTCAGTACTTC; CDR3 protein: CASSPPRQGGRTKNIQYF; J gene: TRBJ2-4; D gene: -; clone size: -; V gene: TRBV18
CDR3 DNA: TGTGCCAGTAGTTCCCCTCTGGGGTTGGAGACCCAGTACTTC; CDR3 protein: CASSSPLGLETQYF; J gene: TRBJ2-5; D gene: -; clone size: -; V gene: TRBV19
CDR3 DNA: TGTGCCAGCACCCGGGGAGGGTGGGAGACCCAGTACTTC; CDR3 protein: CASTRGGWETQYF; J gene: TRBJ2-5; D gene: TRBD2; clone size: few; V gene: TRBV6-6
CDR3 DNA: TGCGCCAGCAGCTTGGAGGGAGGGCCCACAGATACGCAGTATTTT; CDR3 protein: CASSLEGGPTDTQYF; J gene: TRBJ2-3; D gene: TRBD2; clone size: few; V gene: TRBV5-1
CDR3 DNA: TGTGCCAGCAGCTTAGGCCCGCGGGAGGAAGATACGCAGTATTTT; CDR3 protein: CASSLGPREEDTQYF; J gene: TRBJ2-3; D gene: TRBD2; clone size: -; V gene: TRBV7-9
CDR3 DNA: TGTGCCAGCAGCTTAGTCGGACTAGTAAATGAGCAGTTCTTC; CDR3 protein: CASSLVGLVNEQFF; J gene: TRBJ2-1; D gene: TRBD2; clone size: -; V gene: TRBV7-9
CDR3 DNA: TGTGCCACCAGCAGAGACAGGTGGGACAATGAGCAGTTCTTC; CDR3 protein: CATSRDRWDNEQFF; J gene: TRBJ2-1; D gene: -; clone size: few; V gene: TRBV15
CDR3 DNA: TGCAGCGTTGTTAGGAAAATGAACACTGAAGCTTTCTTT; CDR3 protein: CSVVRKMNTEAFF; J gene: TRBJ1-1; D gene: -; clone size: few; V gene: TRBV29-1
CDR3 DNA: TGTGCCACCAGCAGACCAGAGCGGGAATTAAACATTCAGTACTTC; CDR3 protein: CATSRPERELNIQYF; J gene: TRBJ2-4; D gene: TRBD2; clone size: many; V gene: TRBV15
CDR3 DNA: TGTGCCAGCAGCGCCAGCACATCGAGGGCTACGCAGTATTTT; CDR3 protein: CASSASTSRATQYF; J gene: TRBJ2-3; D gene: -; clone size: -; V gene: TRBV9
CDR3 DNA: TGTGCCAGCAGCCTAGAGATGAACACTGAAGCTTTCTTT; CDR3 protein: CASSLEMNTEAFF; J gene: TRBJ1-1; D gene: -; clone size: -; V gene: TRBV11-3
CDR3 DNA: TGTGCCAGCAGCCCTTCCGGGGCCTATGGCTACACCTTC; CDR3 protein: CASSPSGAYGYTF; J gene: TRBJ1-2; D gene: -; clone size: few; V gene: TRBV7-9
CDR3 DNA: TGTGCCAGCAGTCAGGGGTCTAGCACAGATACGCAGTATTTT; CDR3 protein: CASSQGSSTDTQYF; J gene: TRBJ2-3; D gene: -; clone size: few; V gene: TRBV25-1
CDR3 DNA: TGTGCCAGCAGTCTATTGAGGGAGGGCCTCGAGCAGTTCTTC; CDR3 protein: CASSLLREGLEQFF; J gene: TRBJ2-1; D gene: TRBD2; clone size: once; V gene: TRBV2
CDR3 DNA: TGTGCCAGCAGCGTAGGTGCTAGCGGGCTATCCTACGAGCAGTACTTC; CDR3 protein: CASSVGASGLSYEQYF; J gene: TRBJ2-7; D gene: TRBD2; clone size: -; V gene: TRBV9
CDR3 DNA: TGTGCCAGCTCACCAAAGGCGGGGCGCAATCAGCCCCAGCATTTT; CDR3 protein: CASSPKAGRNQPQHF; J gene: TRBJ1-5; D gene: -; clone size: few; V gene: TRBV18
CDR3 DNA: TGTGCCAGCATCGGCGGGGGAATAACCTACGAGCAGTACTTC; CDR3 protein: CASIGGGITYEQYF; J gene: TRBJ2-7; D gene: TRBD2; clone size: -; V gene: TRBV25-1
CDR3 DNA: TGTGCCAGCAGTCCAGAGGGACAGAACTATGGCTACACCTTC; CDR3 protein: CASSPEGQNYGYTF; J gene: TRBJ1-2; D gene: TRBD1; clone size: few; V gene: TRBV27
CDR3 DNA: TGTGCCACCAGCGCGGGACGAAGCTACGAGCAGTACTTC; CDR3 protein: CATSAGRSYEQYF; J gene: TRBJ2-7; D gene: -; clone size: -; V gene: TRBV15
CDR3 DNA: TGTGCCAGCAGCTTCGACAGGTACTATTACGAGCAGTACTTC; CDR3 protein: CASSFDRYYYEQYF; J gene: TRBJ2-7; D gene: -; clone size: -; V gene: TRBV7-2
CDR3 DNA: TGTGCCTCCCAAACGGGACCAAGCACAGATACGCAGTATTTT; CDR3 protein: CASQTGPSTDTQYF; J gene: TRBJ2-3; D gene: -; clone size: few; V gene: TRBV30
CDR3 DNA: TGTGCCAGCAGCTTAGGGGGGACAAGAGAGACCCAGTACTTC; CDR3 protein: CASSLGGTRETQYF; J gene: TRBJ2-5; D gene: -; clone size: -; V gene: TRBV7-2
CDR3 DNA: TGTGCCAGCAGTGAATATGGCGGGGGGGCCGTGGATACGCAGTATTTT; CDR3 protein: CASSEYGGGAVDTQYF; J gene: TRBJ2-3; D gene: TRBD2; clone size: few; V gene: TRBV25-1
CDR3 DNA: TGTGCCAGCTCACCGAGGACAGGGGTGAACTATGGCTACACCTTC; CDR3 protein: CASSPRTGVNYGYTF; J gene: TRBJ1-2; D gene: TRBD1; clone size: -; V gene: TRBV18
CDR3 DNA: TGTGCCAGCACCTCTACCCGGGACAGAGCGTCGTTCTTC; CDR3 protein: CASTSTRDRASFF; J gene: TRBJ2-1; D gene: TRBD1; clone size: -; V gene: TRBV7-2
CDR3 DNA: TGTGCCAGCAGCTTAGTGGGGGGCCTCTTCCAAGAGACCCAGTACTTC; CDR3 protein: CASSLVGGLFQETQYF; J gene: TRBJ2-5; D gene: -; clone size: -; V gene: TRBV7-2
CDR3 DNA: TGTGCCAGCAGCCCCACAGGGCATACGCAGTATTTT; CDR3 protein: CASSPTGHTQYF; J gene: TRBJ2-3; D gene: -; clone size: few; V gene: TRBV7-9
CDR3 DNA: TGTGCCAGCAGATATCCCCGAGGGGGTTTGGGGCCAGATACGCAGTATTTT; CDR3 protein: CASRYPRGGLGPDTQYF; J gene: TRBJ2-3; D gene: -; clone size: -; V gene: TRBV11-2
CDR3 DNA: TGTGCCAGCAGCTTAAGTAGCGGGAGGACAGATACGCAGTATTTT; CDR3 protein: CASSLSSGRTDTQYF; J gene: TRBJ2-3; D gene: TRBD2; clone size: -; V gene: TRBV7-9
CDR3 DNA: TGCGCCAGCAGCCACCGGACAGGACTGAACACCGGGGAGCTGTTTTTT; CDR3 protein: CASSHRTGLNTGELFF; J gene: TRBJ2-2; D gene: TRBD1; clone size: -; V gene: TRBV4-1
CDR3 DNA: TGTGCCAGCAGCACCACAGGGTTTGAGCAGTACTTC; CDR3 protein: CASSTTGFEQYF; J gene: TRBJ2-7; D gene: -; clone size: few; V gene: TRBV7-9
CDR3 DNA: TGTGCCATCAGTAGGGGACAGGGAGAGACCCAGTACTTC; CDR3 protein: CAISRGQGETQYF; J gene: TRBJ2-5; D gene: TRBD1; clone size: -; V gene: TRBV10-3
CDR3 DNA: TGTGCCAGCAGCTTAGACGGGACAGGGGCAGCTTTCTTT; CDR3 protein: CASSLDGTGAAFF; J gene: TRBJ1-1; D gene: TRBD1; clone size: few; V gene: TRBV7-9
CDR3 DNA: TGTGCCAGCAGCTTGGGCTTGGATGAGCAGTTCTTC; CDR3 protein: CASSLGLDEQFF; J gene: TRBJ2-1; D gene: -; clone size: -; V gene: TRBV5-6
CDR3 DNA: TGCAGCGGTAGCGGGAGAGGGGAGACCCAGTACTTC; CDR3 protein: CSGSGRGETQYF; J gene: TRBJ2-5; D gene: TRBD2; clone size: many; V gene: TRBV29-1
CDR3 DNA: TGTGCCTGGATAATAGGGGGCTGGACTGAAGCTTTCTTT; CDR3 protein: CAWIIGGWTEAFF; J gene: TRBJ1-1; D gene: TRBD1; clone size: -; V gene: TRBV30
CDR3 DNA: TGTGCCAGCAGCCCCGGGACAGGGGGCCCGTGGACTGAAGCTTTCTTT; CDR3 protein: CASSPGTGGPWTEAFF; J gene: TRBJ1-1; D gene: TRBD1; clone size: -; V gene: TRBV11-2
CDR3 DNA: TGTGCCTGGGGACGGGGACAGGATATTACCGGGGAGCTGTTTTTT; CDR3 protein: CAWGRGQDITGELFF; J gene: TRBJ2-2; D gene: TRBD1; clone size: -; V gene: TRBV30
CDR3 DNA: TGTGCCAGCCAAGGACAGAACAATGAGCAGTTCTTC; CDR3 protein: CASQGQNNEQFF; J gene: TRBJ2-1; D gene: -; clone size: -; V gene: TRBV9
CDR3 DNA: TGTGCCAGCAGCTGGACAGGGGATATCAATCAGCCCCAGCATTTT; CDR3 protein: CASSWTGDINQPQHF; J gene: TRBJ1-5; D gene: TRBD1; clone size: few; V gene: TRBV7-2
CDR3 DNA: TGTGCCAGTAGTAGAGACCACAACGGGGGAGGCTACACCTTC; CDR3 protein: CASSRDHNGGGYTF; J gene: TRBJ1-2; D gene: -; clone size: few; V gene: TRBV19
CDR3 DNA: TGTGCCAGCAGCTCCTTACGGACTAGCGGAAAAAATGAGCAGTTCTTC; CDR3 protein: CASSSLRTSGKNEQFF; J gene: TRBJ2-1; D gene: TRBD2; clone size: -; V gene: TRBV9
CDR3 DNA: TGTGCCAGCAGTGAGACGGGATCTGGAAACACCATATATTTT; CDR3 protein: CASSETGSGNTIYF; J gene: TRBJ1-3; D gene: -; clone size: -; V gene: TRBV25-1
CDR3 DNA: TGTGCCAGCATGCGACAGAGAGATATGCCCCTCCACTTT; CDR3 protein: CASMRQRDMPLHF; J gene: TRBJ1-6; D gene: -; clone size: -; V gene: TRBV6-6
CDR3 DNA: TGCGCCAGCAGCTTGGGACACGGACGGGAGACCCAGTACTTC; CDR3 protein: CASSLGHGRETQYF; J gene: TRBJ2-5; D gene: -; clone size: -; V gene: TRBV5-1